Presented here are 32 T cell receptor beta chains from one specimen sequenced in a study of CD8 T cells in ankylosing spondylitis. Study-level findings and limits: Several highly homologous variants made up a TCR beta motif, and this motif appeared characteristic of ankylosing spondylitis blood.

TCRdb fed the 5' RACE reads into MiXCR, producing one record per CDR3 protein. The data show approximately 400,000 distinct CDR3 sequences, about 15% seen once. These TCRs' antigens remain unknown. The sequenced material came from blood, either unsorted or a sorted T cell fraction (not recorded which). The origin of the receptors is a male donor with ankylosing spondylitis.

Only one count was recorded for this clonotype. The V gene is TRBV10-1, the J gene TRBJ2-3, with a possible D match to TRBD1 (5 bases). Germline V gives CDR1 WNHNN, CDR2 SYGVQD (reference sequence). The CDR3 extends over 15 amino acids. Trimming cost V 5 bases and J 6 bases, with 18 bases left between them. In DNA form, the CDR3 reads TGCGCCAGCAGTACAGGAACCCTAAGGGTTGATACGCAGTATTTT. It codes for CASSTGTLRVDTQYF.

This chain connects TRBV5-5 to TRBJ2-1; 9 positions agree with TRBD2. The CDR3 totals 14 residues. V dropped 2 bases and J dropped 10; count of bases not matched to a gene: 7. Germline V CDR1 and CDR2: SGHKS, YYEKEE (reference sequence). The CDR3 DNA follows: TGTGCCAGCAGCTTACCGGGACTAGCAAGGGAGCAGTTCTTC. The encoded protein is CASSLPGLAREQFF.

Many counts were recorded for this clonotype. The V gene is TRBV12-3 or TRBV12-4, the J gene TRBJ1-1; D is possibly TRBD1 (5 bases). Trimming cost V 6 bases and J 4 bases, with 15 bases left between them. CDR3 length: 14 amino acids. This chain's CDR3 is CASSANGAGTEAFF. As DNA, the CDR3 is TGTGCCAGCAGCGCCAATGGGGCCGGCACTGAAGCTTTCTTT.

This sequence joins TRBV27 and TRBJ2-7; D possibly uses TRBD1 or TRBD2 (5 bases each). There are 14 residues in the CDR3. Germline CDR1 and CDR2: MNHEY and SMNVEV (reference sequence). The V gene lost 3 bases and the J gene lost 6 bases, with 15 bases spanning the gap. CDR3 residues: CASSFPGRVSEQYF. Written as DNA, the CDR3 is TGTGCCAGCAGTTTCCCGGGACGGGTAAGCGAGCAGTACTTC.

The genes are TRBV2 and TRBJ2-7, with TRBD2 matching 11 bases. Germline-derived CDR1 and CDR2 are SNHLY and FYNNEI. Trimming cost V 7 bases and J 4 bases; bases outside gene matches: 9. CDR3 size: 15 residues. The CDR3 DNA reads TGTGCCAGCAACTCACTAGCGGGAGAGGTGTACGAGCAGTACTTC. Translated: CASNSLAGEVYEQYF. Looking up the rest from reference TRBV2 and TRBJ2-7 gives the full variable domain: EPEVTQTPSHQVTQMGQEVILRCVPISNHLYFYWYRQILGQKVEFLVSFYNNEISEKSEIFDDQFSVERPDGSNFTLKIRSTKLEDSAMYFCASNSLAGEVYEQYFGPGTRLTVT.

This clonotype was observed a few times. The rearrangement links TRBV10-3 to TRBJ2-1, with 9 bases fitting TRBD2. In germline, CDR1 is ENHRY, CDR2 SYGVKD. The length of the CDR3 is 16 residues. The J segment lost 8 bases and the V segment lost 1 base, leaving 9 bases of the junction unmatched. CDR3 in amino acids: CAISEFGPAGGDEQFF. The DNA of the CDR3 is TGTGCCATCAGTGAGTTCGGCCCAGCGGGGGGCGATGAGCAGTTCTTC.

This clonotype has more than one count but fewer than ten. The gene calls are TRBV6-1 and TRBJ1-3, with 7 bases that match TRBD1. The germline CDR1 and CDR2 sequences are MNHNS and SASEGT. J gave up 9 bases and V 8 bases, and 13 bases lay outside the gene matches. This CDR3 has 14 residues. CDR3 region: CASPPSDRSSTIYF. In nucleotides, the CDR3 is TGTGCCAGCCCCCCTTCGGACAGGTCCAGCACCATATATTTT.

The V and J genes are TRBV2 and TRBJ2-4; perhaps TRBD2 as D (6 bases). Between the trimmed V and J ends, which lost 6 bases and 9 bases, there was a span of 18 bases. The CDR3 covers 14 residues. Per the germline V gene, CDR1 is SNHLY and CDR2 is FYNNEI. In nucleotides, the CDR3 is TGTGCCAGCAGGCACCGGGACCACGGGGGCATTCAGTACTTC. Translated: CASRHRDHGGIQYF.

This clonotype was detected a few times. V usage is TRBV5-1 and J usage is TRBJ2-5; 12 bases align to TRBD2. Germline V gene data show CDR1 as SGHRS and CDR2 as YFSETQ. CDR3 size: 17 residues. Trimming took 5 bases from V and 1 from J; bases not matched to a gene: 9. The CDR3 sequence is CASRELAGGTIQETQYF. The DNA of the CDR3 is TGCGCCAGCAGGGAACTAGCGGGGGGCACCATCCAAGAGACCCAGTACTTC. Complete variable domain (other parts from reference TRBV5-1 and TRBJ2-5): KAGVTQTPRYLIKTRGQQVTLSCSPISGHRSVSWYQQTPGQGLQFLFEYFSETQRNKGNFPGRFSGRQFSNSRSEMNVSTLELGDSALYLCASRELAGGTIQETQYFGPGTRLLVL.

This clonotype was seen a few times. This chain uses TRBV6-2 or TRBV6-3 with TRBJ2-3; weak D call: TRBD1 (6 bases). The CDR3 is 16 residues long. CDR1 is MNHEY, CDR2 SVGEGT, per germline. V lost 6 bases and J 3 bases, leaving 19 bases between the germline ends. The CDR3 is CASSLTGPPRTDTQYF. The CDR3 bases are TGTGCCAGCAGCCTAACAGGGCCCCCACGAACAGATACGCAGTATTTT.

DNA for the CDR3: TGTGCCAGCAGCTTAGGGATGGATACGCAGTATTTT. It encodes CASSLGMDTQYF. The rearrangement links TRBV7-9 to TRBJ2-3; no clear D. Trimming pared 1 base from V and 6 bases from J, leaving 5 bases between. Germline CDR1 reads SEHNR; CDR2 reads FQNEAQ (reference sequence). There are 12 residues in the CDR3.

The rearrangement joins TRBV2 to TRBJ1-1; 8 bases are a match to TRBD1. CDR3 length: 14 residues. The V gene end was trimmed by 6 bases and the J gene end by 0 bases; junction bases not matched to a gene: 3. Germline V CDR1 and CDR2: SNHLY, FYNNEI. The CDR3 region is CASRRTGMNTEAFF. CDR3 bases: TGTGCCAGCAGGAGGACAGGGATGAACACTGAAGCTTTCTTT. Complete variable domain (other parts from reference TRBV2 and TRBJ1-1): EPEVTQTPSHQVTQMGQEVILRCVPISNHLYFYWYRQILGQKVEFLVSFYNNEISEKSEIFDDQFSVERPDGSNFTLKIRSTKLEDSAMYFCASRRTGMNTEAFFGQGTRLTVV.

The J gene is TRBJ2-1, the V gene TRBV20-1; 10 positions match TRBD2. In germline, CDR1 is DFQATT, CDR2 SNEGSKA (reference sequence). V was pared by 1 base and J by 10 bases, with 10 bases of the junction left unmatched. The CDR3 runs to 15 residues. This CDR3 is CSARVWLAGDGEQFF. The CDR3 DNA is TGCAGTGCTAGAGTGTGGCTAGCGGGAGATGGGGAGCAGTTCTTC.

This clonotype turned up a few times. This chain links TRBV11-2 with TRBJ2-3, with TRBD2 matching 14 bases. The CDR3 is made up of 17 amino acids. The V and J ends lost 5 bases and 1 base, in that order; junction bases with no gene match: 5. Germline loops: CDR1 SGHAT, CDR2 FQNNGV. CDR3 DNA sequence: TGTGCCAGCAGCAAGGGACTAGCGGGAGCGCGCACAGATACGCAGTATTTT. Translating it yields CASSKGLAGARTDTQYF.

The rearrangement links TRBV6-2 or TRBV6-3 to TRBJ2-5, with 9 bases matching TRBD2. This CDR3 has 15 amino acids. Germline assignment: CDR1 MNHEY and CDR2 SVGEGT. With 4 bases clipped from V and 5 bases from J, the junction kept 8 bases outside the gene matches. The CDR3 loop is CASSWNSGSRETQYF. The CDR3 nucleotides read TGTGCCAGCAGTTGGAATAGCGGGAGTCGGGAGACCCAGTACTTC.

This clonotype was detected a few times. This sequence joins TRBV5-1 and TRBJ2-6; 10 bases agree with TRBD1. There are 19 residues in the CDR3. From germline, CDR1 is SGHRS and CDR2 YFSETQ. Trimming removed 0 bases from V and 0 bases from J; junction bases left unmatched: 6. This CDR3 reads CASSLASGQGTSGANVLTF. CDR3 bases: TGCGCCAGCAGCTTGGCGTCGGGACAGGGGACCTCTGGGGCCAACGTCCTGACTTTC.

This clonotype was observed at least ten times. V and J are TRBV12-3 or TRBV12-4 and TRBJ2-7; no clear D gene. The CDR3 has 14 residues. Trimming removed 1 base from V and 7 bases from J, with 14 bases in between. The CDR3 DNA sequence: TGTGCCAGCAGTTTAGTGGGCAAGTCTTGGGAGCAGTACTTC. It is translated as CASSLVGKSWEQYF.

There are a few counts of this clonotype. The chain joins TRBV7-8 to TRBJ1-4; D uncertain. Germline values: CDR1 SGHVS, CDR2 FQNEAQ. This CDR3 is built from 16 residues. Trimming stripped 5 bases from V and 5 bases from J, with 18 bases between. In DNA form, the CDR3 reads TGTGCCAGCAGCCCGTTTGGAGGAGTCGGGAATGAAAAACTGTTTTTT. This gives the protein CASSPFGGVGNEKLFF.

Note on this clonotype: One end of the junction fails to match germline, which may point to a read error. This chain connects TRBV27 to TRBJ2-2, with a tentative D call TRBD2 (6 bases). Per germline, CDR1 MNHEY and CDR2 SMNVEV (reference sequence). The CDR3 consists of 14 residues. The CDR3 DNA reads TGTGCCAGCAGTTCGGGACTTAGAACCGCGGAGCTGTTTTTT. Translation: CASSSGLRTAELFF.

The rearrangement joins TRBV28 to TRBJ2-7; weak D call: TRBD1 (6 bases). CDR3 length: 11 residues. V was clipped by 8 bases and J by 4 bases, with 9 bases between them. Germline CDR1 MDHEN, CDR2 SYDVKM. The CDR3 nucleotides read TGTGCCAGCGGGGGCCTGTACGAGCAGTACTTC. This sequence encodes CASGGLYEQYF.

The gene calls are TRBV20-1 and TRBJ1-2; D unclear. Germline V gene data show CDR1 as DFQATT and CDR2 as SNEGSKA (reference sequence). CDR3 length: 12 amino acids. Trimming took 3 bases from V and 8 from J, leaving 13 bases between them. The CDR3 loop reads CSARWPLGGYTF. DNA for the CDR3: TGCAGTGCTAGGTGGCCCCTTGGGGGCTACACCTTC.

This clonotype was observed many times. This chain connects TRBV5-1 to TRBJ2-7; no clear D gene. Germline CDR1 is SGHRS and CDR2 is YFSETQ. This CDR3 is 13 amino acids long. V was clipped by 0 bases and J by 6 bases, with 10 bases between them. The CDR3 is CASSLVQDGEQYF. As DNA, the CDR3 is TGCGCCAGCAGCTTGGTTCAGGATGGCGAGCAGTACTTC.

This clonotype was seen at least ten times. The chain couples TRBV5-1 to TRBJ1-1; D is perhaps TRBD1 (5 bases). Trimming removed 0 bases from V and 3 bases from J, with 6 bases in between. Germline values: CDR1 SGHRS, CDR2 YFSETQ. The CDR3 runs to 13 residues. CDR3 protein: CASSLGQHTEAFF. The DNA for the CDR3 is TGCGCCAGCAGCTTGGGACAGCACACTGAAGCTTTCTTT.

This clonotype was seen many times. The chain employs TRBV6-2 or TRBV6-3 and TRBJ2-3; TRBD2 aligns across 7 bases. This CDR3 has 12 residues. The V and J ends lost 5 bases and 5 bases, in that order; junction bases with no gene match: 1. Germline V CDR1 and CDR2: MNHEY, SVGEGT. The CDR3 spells CASSRGRDTQYF. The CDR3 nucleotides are TGTGCCAGCAGTCGCGGGAGAGATACGCAGTATTTT.

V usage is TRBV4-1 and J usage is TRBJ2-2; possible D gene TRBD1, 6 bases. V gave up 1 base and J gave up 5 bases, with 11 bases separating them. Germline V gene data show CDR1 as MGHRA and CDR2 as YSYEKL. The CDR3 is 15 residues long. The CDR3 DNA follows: TGCGCCAGCAGCCAAGTAACAGGGCCGACCGGGGAGCTGTTTTTT. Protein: CASSQVTGPTGELFF.

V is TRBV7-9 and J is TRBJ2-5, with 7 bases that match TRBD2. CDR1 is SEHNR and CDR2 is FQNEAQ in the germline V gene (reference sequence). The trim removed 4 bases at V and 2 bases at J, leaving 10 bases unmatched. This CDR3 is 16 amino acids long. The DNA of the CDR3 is TGTGCCAGCAGCTCCCGTTCTAGCGGTTTACAAGAGACCCAGTACTTC. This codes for CASSSRSSGLQETQYF.

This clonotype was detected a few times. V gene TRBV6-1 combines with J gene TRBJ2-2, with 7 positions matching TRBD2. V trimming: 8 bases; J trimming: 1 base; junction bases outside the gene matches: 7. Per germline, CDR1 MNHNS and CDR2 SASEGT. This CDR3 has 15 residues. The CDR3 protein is CASVGSSGNTGELFF. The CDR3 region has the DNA TGTGCCAGCGTAGGGTCTAGCGGGAACACCGGGGAGCTGTTTTTT.

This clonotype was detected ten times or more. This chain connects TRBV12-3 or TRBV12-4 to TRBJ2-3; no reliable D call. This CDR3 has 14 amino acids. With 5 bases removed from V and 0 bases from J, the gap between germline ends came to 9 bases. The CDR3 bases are TGTGCCAGCAGTCTCCGACGAAGCACAGATACGCAGTATTTT. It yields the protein CASSLRRSTDTQYF.

The CDR3 DNA is TGTGCCAGCAGCTATAGAGGGACGGGACAGGGGAGCGAGCAGTACTTC. It yields the protein CASSYRGTGQGSEQYF. V is TRBV7-9 and J is TRBJ2-7, with 10 bases aligning to TRBD1. V shed 4 bases and J 6 bases; nucleotides not matched to a gene: 12. The CDR3 is 16 residues long. Germline CDR1 and CDR2: SEHNR and FQNEAQ (reference sequence).

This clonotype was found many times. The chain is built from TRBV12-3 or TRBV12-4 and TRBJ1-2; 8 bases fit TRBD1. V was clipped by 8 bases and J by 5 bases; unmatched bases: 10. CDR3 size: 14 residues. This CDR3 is CASGNRGFGYGYTF. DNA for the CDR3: TGTGCCAGCGGAAACAGGGGGTTCGGATATGGCTACACCTTC.

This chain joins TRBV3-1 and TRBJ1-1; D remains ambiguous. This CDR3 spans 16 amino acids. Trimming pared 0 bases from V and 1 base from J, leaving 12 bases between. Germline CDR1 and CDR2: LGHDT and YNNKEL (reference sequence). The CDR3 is CASSQETQVWNTEAFF. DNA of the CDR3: TGTGCCAGCAGCCAAGAGACCCAAGTTTGGAACACTGAAGCTTTCTTT.

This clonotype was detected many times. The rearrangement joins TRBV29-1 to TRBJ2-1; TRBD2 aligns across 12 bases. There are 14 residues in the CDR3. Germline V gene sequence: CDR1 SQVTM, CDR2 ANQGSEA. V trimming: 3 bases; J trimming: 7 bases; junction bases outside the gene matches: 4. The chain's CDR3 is CSVDLAGGSNEQFF. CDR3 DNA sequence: TGCAGCGTTGATCTAGCGGGAGGGTCGAATGAGCAGTTCTTC.